The subject of this entry is one TCR beta chain. What it recognizes is unknown. The same CDR3 arises from other DNA sequences in this sample as well. CDR3 length: 12 residues. Trimming stripped 1 base from V and 4 bases from J, with 4 bases between. CDR1 is LGHNA, CDR2 YNFKEQ, per germline. The sample originates from a study of cytomegalovirus exposure and HLA in healthy donors. Study-level points and caveats: Indistinguishable V segments such as TRBV6-2 and TRBV6-3 were excluded. CMV serostatus stood as the only immune exposure information on hand. Sequencing likely generated an artifact that appeared as a cluster of highly shared sequence variants.

Use of 60 Vbeta and 13 Jbeta primers characterized the PCR. Authors' data handling: An analysis that came later counted tens of millions of unique TCR beta chains, approximately 10 million shared. Sequenced by immunoSEQ multiplex PCR; TCRdb stores in-frame clones only, minus some. V, J and clone size were drawn from that table, and D and trimming were deduced from the DNA. The sample records around 230,000 clones, around 76% being singletons. This chain joins TRBV4-2 and TRBJ1-2; no clear D. Source material: PBMCs. The TCR was taken from a man aged 40-55 years in good health and CMV-seropositive. The CDR3 spells CASSQASYGYTF. Written as DNA, the CDR3 is TGTGCCAGCAGCCAAGCTAGCTATGGCTACACCTTC.